Presented here are 12 T cell receptor beta chains from one specimen sequenced in a study of T cell responses to AZD1222 COVID-19 vaccine. Generated by immunoSEQ multiplex PCR, the TCRdb table keeps only in-frame clones and is missing some. The sample lists approximately 110,000 clones; around nine tenths were seen once. The sequenced sample was peripheral blood, obtained 28 days after the second AZD1222 dose. These TCRs come from an adult who received the AZD1222 COVID-19 vaccine.

This chain joins TRBV2 and TRBJ1-1; TRBD1 might be the D (5 bases). This CDR3 is built from 13 residues. From germline, CDR1 is SNHLY and CDR2 FYNNEI. With 7 bases removed from V and 1 base from J, the gap between germline ends came to 10 bases. Here the CDR3 reads CASNGGENTEAFF. The CDR3 nucleotides read TGTGCCAGCAATGGGGGGGAGAACACTGAAGCTTTCTTT.

The V call is TRBV28, the J call TRBJ1-6; no reliable D call. CDR1 is MDHEN and CDR2 is SYDVKM in the germline V gene. The CDR3 sequence is 14 residues long. V shed 6 bases and J shed 8 bases, with 14 bases lying between them. CDR3 DNA sequence: TGTGCCAGCAGCCCCGGGTTTTGGGATTCACCCCTCCACTTT. It specifies CASSPGFWDSPLHF.

The chain joins TRBV19 to TRBJ1-1, with D possibly matching TRBD1 (5 bases). The CDR3 has 17 amino acids. V shed 6 bases and J shed 3 bases, with 23 bases lying between them. Germline V gives CDR1 LNHDA, CDR2 SQIVND (reference sequence). This CDR3 reads CASSPTGGLFTDTEAFF. DNA of the CDR3: TGTGCCAGTAGCCCTACGGGGGGTCTATTTACGGACACTGAAGCTTTCTTT.

This clone came up once. V usage is TRBV7-8 and J usage is TRBJ1-2, with D tentatively TRBD1 (6 bases). The germline CDR1 and CDR2 sequences are SGHVS and FQNEAQ. The CDR3 is 16 residues long. The V end was cut by 2 bases, the J end by 0 bases, with 13 bases between. Here the CDR3 reads CASSLNTGGSNYGYTF. DNA for the CDR3: TGTGCCAGCAGCTTAAATACGGGGGGCTCTAACTATGGCTACACCTTC.

The chain joins TRBV5-1 to TRBJ1-4; 8 nucleotides line up with TRBD1. Trimming removed 2 bases from V and 8 bases from J; junction bases left unmatched: 5. Looked up from germline, CDR1 is SGHRS and CDR2 is YFSETQ. This CDR3 has 14 amino acids. For the CDR3, the DNA is TGCGCCAGCAGCTTCGGACAGGGACGAGAAAAACTGTTTTTT. Amino acid sequence: CASSFGQGREKLFF.

V gene TRBV3-1 (or the pseudogene TRBV3-2) combines with J gene TRBJ1-5, with D perhaps TRBD1 (5 bases). The germline V gene encodes CDR1 LGHDT and CDR2 YNNKEL (reference sequence). Trimming cost V 4 bases and J 5 bases, with 12 bases left between them. This CDR3 has 14 residues. CDR3 bases: TGTGCCAGCAGCCCCCGACAGAGCTATCAGCCCCAGCATTTT. Translated, it gives CASSPRQSYQPQHF.

This clone has just a few counts. The chain combines TRBV9 with TRBJ1-6; no firm D call. The germline gives CDR1 SGDLS, CDR2 YYNGEE. V was clipped by 0 bases and J by 5 bases, with 3 bases between them. This CDR3 spans 13 amino acids. CDR3 DNA sequence: TGTGCCAGCAGCGTAGTGGATAATTCACCCCTCCACTTT. This gives the protein CASSVVDNSPLHF. Complete variable domain (other parts from reference TRBV9 and TRBJ1-6): DSGVTQTPKHLITATGQRVTLRCSPRSGDLSVYWYQQSLDQGLQFLIQYYNGEERAKGNILERFSAQQFPDLHSELNLSSLELGDSALYFCASSVVDNSPLHFGNGTRLTVT.

In its sample, this clone was seen a few times. CDR3 amino acids: CASSEREGYNEQFF. The CDR3 nucleotides read TGCGCCAGCAGTGAGCGGGAGGGCTACAATGAGCAGTTCTTC. V is TRBV10-2 and J is TRBJ2-1; 8 bases fit TRBD2. The CDR3 totals 14 residues. V shed 2 bases, J shed 3 bases, and the junction held 0 bases outside the gene matches. The germline gives CDR1 WSHSY, CDR2 SAAADI.

This chain links TRBV11-3 with TRBJ2-5, with D maybe TRBD1 (6 bases). The CDR3 is 15 residues long. In germline, CDR1 is SGHNT, CDR2 YENEEA. The ends were cut back, 1 base at V and 3 bases at J, with 12 bases in the middle. CDR3: CASSLGLDRKETQYF. CDR3 DNA sequence: TGTGCCAGCAGCTTAGGATTGGACAGAAAAGAGACCCAGTACTTC.

This chain links TRBV30 with TRBJ2-7; D possibly corresponds to TRBD1 (6 bases). CDR3 length: 15 residues. The V gene's germline CDR1 is GTSNPN and CDR2 SVGIG (reference sequence). V was cut by 0 bases and J by 3 bases, with 15 bases left in between. The CDR3 region is CAWSVSMDRSYEQYF. DNA for the CDR3: TGTGCCTGGAGTGTATCCATGGACAGAAGCTACGAGCAGTACTTC.

This rearrangement joins TRBV7-3 to TRBJ2-1, with 7 bases that match TRBD1. Germline V gives CDR1 SGHTA, CDR2 FQGTGA. The CDR3 consists of 15 residues. V dropped 4 bases and J dropped 4; count of bases not matched to a gene: 7. Written as DNA, the CDR3 is TGTGCCAGCAGCTCGAACCAGGGGGTATACAATGAGCAGTTCTTC. This translates into CASSSNQGVYNEQFF.

The CDR3 DNA follows: TGTGCCACCAAAACCGGGGACGCACGAAGCTCTATATACGAGCAGTACTTC. Translation gives CATKTGDARSSIYEQYF. This sequence joins TRBV28 and TRBJ2-7; D tentatively reads TRBD1 or TRBD2 (5 bases each). Germline CDR1 and CDR2: MDHEN and SYDVKM. The CDR3 length is 17 residues. The V and J ends lost 10 bases and 4 bases respectively, with 29 bases between them.